This TCR beta chain was captured by sequencing in a study of OX40 agonist ivuxolimab in advanced cancers. Notes on the research overall: The costimulatory receptor OX40 (CD134) was targeted by ivuxolimab, a fully human IgG2 agonistic monoclonal antibody. Intravenous ivuxolimab was administered to patients every 2 weeks at six dose levels: 0.01, 0.1, 0.3, 1.5, 3 and 10 mg/kg. Among the roughly 50 dose-escalation patients, around 20 had hepatocellular carcinoma, 15 or so melanoma, 9 renal cell carcinoma and 9 head and neck cancer. A male proportion of roughly 80% and a mean age of roughly 58 years, ranging from 23 to 79, were recorded for the dose-escalation cohort. Prior anti-PD-1, anti-PD-L1 or anti-CTLA-4 therapy was permitted, and approximately 41% of dose-escalation patients had received checkpoint inhibitors. Three dose-escalation patients achieved partial responses, one with hepatocellular carcinoma and two with cutaneous melanoma. Peripheral TCRbeta sequencing was intended to test whether TCR sequence diversity was altered and clonal T-cell expansion was caused by ivuxolimab. The paper reports the monotherapy dose-escalation portion (N of about 47 patients) of the phase I ivuxolimab trial.

Sequences SEHNR (CDR1) and FQNEAQ (CDR2) are obtained from the germline V gene (reference sequence). Unmatched junction bases come to 7, with V trimmed by 5 bases and J by 5 bases. The CDR3 measures 14 amino acids from cysteine to phenylalanine. Only the CDR3 region is kept as DNA, spanning 42 bases read in frame from base 1. For sequencing of the TCRbeta CDR3 region, genomic DNA was extracted from the sorted cells. TCRbeta CDR3 regions were sequenced using the immunoSEQ Assay. As stored in TCRdb, this immuneACCESS dataset retains in-frame rearrangements with V and J assigned. A fraction of the clones does not appear; measured against another copy, unresolved V genes explain less than half of the discrepancy, and the remainder lacks a known reason. The sample table records 65,000 to 80,000 clones; about 85% of these occur just once. The leading ten clones occupy just under 1% of the sample. Details on this clone: Its antigen remains undetermined. The input lacks base qualities; no much larger clone sits a single base away.

Beyond this particular receptor, the publication reports: On average, CD8+ T cells showed more expanded clones than CD4+ T cells after ivuxolimab. Low levels of normalized T-cell clonal expansion were also seen in some patients who did not respond. Partial responders in the 0.1-3.0 mg/kg groups had among the lowest normalized peripheral clonal expansion, especially among CD8+ T cells. At doses from 0.1 to 3.0 mg/kg, clonal expansion was seen in both CD4+ and CD8+ blood T cells between baseline and week 6. The antigen specificity of the peripheral T cells that underwent clonal expansion was not determined.

Patients with autoimmune disease history or receiving systemic immunosuppression were excluded from the trial. Peripheral blood for TCR sequencing was collected from all dose cohorts at baseline, on cycle 4 day 1, and on cycle 7 day 1. Samples came from an open-label, multicenter, first-in-human phase I dose-escalation trial of ivuxolimab. Adults with locally advanced or metastatic melanoma, renal cell carcinoma, hepatocellular carcinoma or head and neck squamous cell carcinoma were enrolled in the trial. CD4+ and CD8+ T cells were sorted separately from peripheral blood before TCR sequencing. The chain employs TRBV7-9 and TRBJ2-7; TRBD1 fits 9 bases in the junction. The source of this sequence is an adult with an advanced solid tumor such as melanoma, head and neck, liver or kidney cancer. The sequencing here drew on CD4+ or CD8+ T cells sorted from blood, taken in a trial of the OX40 agonist ivuxolimab. The DNA sequence is given as TGTGCCAGCAGCCCGGACAGGGGATGGCACGAGCAGTACTTC. Its coded protein is CASSPDRGWHEQYF.